Detailed here is one T cell receptor beta chain. This record comes from a study of blood T cell repertoires in COVID-19. Study at large: Samples of COVID-19 (acute and convalescent) were obtained from the United States, Italy and Spain. The analysed material was cDNA or gDNA that came from T cells, B-cell-depleted T cells, or PBMCs.

This CDR3 region has 14 residues. The germline V gene encodes CDR1 MGHRA and CDR2 YSYEKL. J was trimmed by 4 bases and V by 1 base; bases with no gene match: 1. How the authors handled the data: The authors estimated nucleated cell counts from reference gene primer amplification. Profiled with immunoSEQ multiplex PCR; TCRdb holds only in-frame clones, not every one. V and J calls and clone size are as listed in that table; D and trimming were resolved from the DNA. The data show 200,000 to 250,000 clones, approximately 86% seen once. Sequencing input: peripheral blood. The chain carries TRBV4-1 and TRBJ1-5, with TRBD1 matching over 7 bases. This TCR was recovered from a man between 18 and 35 years old with active or convalescent COVID-19. The CDR3 sequence: CASSQATGNQPQHF. The CDR3 DNA reads TGCGCCAGCAGCCAAGCGACAGGGAATCAGCCCCAGCATTTT.